This TCR beta chain was obtained from a study of shared clonotypes between healthy human individuals. Whole-study context: The study drew on two women and a few men aged 18 to 49 as donors.

Once extracted for a subset, genomic DNA was divided evenly among several immunoSEQ plates. This table comes from immunoSEQ multiplex PCR, and its TCRdb copy is limited to in-frame clones, with some not included. The sample lists about 2 million clones, over 85% occurring once. CD8 cells regarded as naive lacked CD45RO, were positively chosen for CCR7, and omitted terminally differentiated effector memory CD45RA+ cells. J lost 0 bases, V lost 2 bases, and 6 bases had no gene match. This CDR3 contains 16 residues. Germline lookup yields CDR1 SGHTA and CDR2 FQGNSA. Sequencing input: naive CD8+ T cells sorted from blood. This receptor was obtained from a man aged 18 to 29 in good health. The chain employs TRBV7-2 and TRBJ2-7; 8 bases align to TRBD2. The chain's CDR3 is CASSLLAGISSYEQYF. CDR3 DNA sequence: TGTGCCAGCAGCTTATTAGCGGGAATTTCCTCCTACGAGCAGTACTTC. Complete variable domain (other parts from reference TRBV7-2 and TRBJ2-7): GAGVSQSPSNKVTEKGKDVELRCDPISGHTALYWYRQSLGQGLEFLIYFQGNSAPDKSGLPSDRFSAERTGGSVSTLTIQRTQQEDSAVYLCASSLLAGISSYEQYFGPGTRLTVT.